The sequence of this TCR beta chain was determined in a study of blood T cells in healthy people across ages. Study results and caveats: More naive CD4+ cells and higher diversity were found in long-lived than in aged donors.

CDR1 and CDR2 from the germline V gene are SGDLS and YYNGEE. The CDR3 extends over 15 amino acids. With 3 bases removed from V and 10 bases from J, the gap between germline ends came to 19 bases. Then a second PCR, running about 6 to 12 cycles, was carried out with a sample-barcoded 5' primer and a J-beta primer mix. With 12 random nucleotides, a template-switch adaptor tagged each individual cDNA molecule. TCRdb analysed the 5' RACE reads with MiXCR anew, one entry per CDR3 protein. Of more than 900,000 distinct CDR3 sequences listed, approximately 25% were seen once; the top ten hold 0.75%. Worth noting for this clonotype: Antigen specificity is unknown.

Separately, the same data were catalogued under a study of T cells of mothers and their children. As that study records: Input to cDNA synthesis comprised all extracted RNA, at a ratio of around 1.5 ug per 15 ul.

The sequenced sample was blood. The clonotype was recovered from a girl aged 2 to 9 in good health. The chain is built from TRBV9 and TRBJ2-2; unclear D gene. For the CDR3, the DNA is TGTGCCAGCAGCGGGTCCCTCGCCGCCGCGGAGGAGCTGTTTTTT. Translating gives CASSGSLAAAEELFF.